This T cell receptor (beta chain) came from a study of T cell changes during pregnancy in multiple sclerosis. The method was immunoSEQ multiplex PCR; TCRdb's version includes in-frame clones alone and lacks a portion of them. The sample lists tens of thousands of clones, about 93% occurring once. This CDR3 contains 15 residues. Losses at the gene ends were 7 bases for V and 4 bases for J; bases not matched to a gene: 9. The V gene's germline CDR1 is MDHEN and CDR2 SYDVKM. This chain joins TRBV28 and TRBJ1-2; TRBD1 matches at 10 bases. This sequence was found in a female donor in good health, enrolled as a control in a pregnancy study. The source material was peripheral blood, sampled in the second trimester of pregnancy. CDR3 in amino acids: CASIGTGEPGYGYTF. DNA for the CDR3: TGTGCCAGCATTGGGACAGGGGAACCTGGCTATGGCTACACCTTC.